This TCR beta chain comes out of a study of blood T cell repertoires in COVID-19. Study details: PBMCs, B-cell-depleted T cells, or T cells provided the cDNA or gDNA that made up the material.

TCRdb's copy holds only in-frame clones and misses some; the assay was immunoSEQ multiplex PCR. The data hold fewer than 350,000 clones, with roughly 93% observed a single time. This CDR3 comprises 16 residues. The sequence derives from a woman in her forties with acute COVID-19. The sequenced sample consisted of PBMCs or T cells enriched from blood (not recorded which). The chain is built from TRBV21-1 and TRBJ2-7; TRBD2 is taken as the D call from the table, unchecked against the DNA. TRBV21-1 is a pseudogene. The CDR3 bases are TGTGCCAGCAGCAAGGTCTGGCAGCGCAGCTCCTACGAGCAGTACTTC. This codes for CASSKVWQRSSYEQYF.